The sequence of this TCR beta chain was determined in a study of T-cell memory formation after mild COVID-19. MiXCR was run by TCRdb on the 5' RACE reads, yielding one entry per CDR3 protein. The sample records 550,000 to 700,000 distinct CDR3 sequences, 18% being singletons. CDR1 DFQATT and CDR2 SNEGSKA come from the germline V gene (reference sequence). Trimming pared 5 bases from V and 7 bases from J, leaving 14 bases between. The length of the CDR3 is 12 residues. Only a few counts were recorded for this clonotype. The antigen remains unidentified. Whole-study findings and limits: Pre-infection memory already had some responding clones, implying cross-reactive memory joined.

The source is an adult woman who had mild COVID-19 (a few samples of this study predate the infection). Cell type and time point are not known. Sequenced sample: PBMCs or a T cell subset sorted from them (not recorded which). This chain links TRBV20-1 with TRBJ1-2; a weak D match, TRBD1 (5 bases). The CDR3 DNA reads TGCAGTGCTCCCGACCGGGGGTCTGGCTACACCTTC. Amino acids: CSAPDRGSGYTF.